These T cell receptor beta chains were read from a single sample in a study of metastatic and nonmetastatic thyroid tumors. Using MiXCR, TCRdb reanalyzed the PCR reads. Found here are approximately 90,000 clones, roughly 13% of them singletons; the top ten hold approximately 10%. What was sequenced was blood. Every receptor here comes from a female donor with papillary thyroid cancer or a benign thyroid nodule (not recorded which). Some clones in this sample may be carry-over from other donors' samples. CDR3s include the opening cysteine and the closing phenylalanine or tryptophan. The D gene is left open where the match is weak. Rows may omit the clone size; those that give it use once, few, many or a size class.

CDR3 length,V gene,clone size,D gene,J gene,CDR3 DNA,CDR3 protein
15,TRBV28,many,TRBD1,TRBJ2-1,TGTGCCAGCAGCCACAGGACAGGGAGCTACAATGAGCAGTTCTTC,CASSHRTGSYNEQFF
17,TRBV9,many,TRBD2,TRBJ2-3,TGTGCCAGCAGCACTGGACTAGCGAGGAGGAGCACAGATACGCAGTATTTT,CASSTGLARRSTDTQYF
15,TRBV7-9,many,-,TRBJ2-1,TGTGCCAGCAGCTTAACCGAGACCAGCTACAATGAGCAGTTCTTC,CASSLTETSYNEQFF
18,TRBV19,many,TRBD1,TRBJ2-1,TGTGCCAGTAGTATCAGCTCAAAACCGGGACAGGGGTTGAATGAGCAGTTCTTC,CASSISSKPGQGLNEQFF
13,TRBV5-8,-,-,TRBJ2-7,TGTGCCAGCAGCTTTTCCAGGGGCTACGAGCAGTACTTC,CASSFSRGYEQYF
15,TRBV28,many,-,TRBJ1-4,TGTGCCAGCAGTTTAATGGGCTCTACTAATGAAAAACTGTTTTTT,CASSLMGSTNEKLFF
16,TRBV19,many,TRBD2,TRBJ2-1,TGTGCCAGTAGTATATGGACTAGCGGGGGGTACAATGAGCAGTTCTTC,CASSIWTSGGYNEQFF
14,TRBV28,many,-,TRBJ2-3,TGTGCCAGCAGTCCCGATGTGTTAGGGGATACGCAGTATTTT,CASSPDVLGDTQYF
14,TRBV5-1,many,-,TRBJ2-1,TGCGCCAGCAGCTTGCGGGCTGGGGGGAATGAGCAGTTCTTC,CASSLRAGGNEQFF
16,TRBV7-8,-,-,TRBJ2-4,TGTGCCAGCAGCGGGCGTGGCGGGTTAGACAAAAACATTCAGTACTTC,CASSGRGGLDKNIQYF
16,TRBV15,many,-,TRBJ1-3,TGTGCCACCAGCAGAGATCTGGCAGGGACTGGAAACACCATATATTTT,CATSRDLAGTGNTIYF
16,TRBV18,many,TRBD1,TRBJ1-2,TGTGCCAGCTCACAGAACTCCGGGACAGGGGAATTTGGCTACACCTTC,CASSQNSGTGEFGYTF
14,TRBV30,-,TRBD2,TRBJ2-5,TGTGCCTGGACCCCGCTAGCGGGAGTAGAGACCCAGTACTTC,CAWTPLAGVETQYF
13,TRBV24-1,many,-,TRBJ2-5,TGTGCCACCTCAACAAAGTACCAAGAGACCCAGTACTTC,CATSTKYQETQYF
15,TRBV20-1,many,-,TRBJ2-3,TGCAGTGCTAGTAACGTGGGGTTTGGTGCAGATACGCAGTATTTT,CSASNVGFGADTQYF
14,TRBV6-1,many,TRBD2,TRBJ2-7,TGTGCCAGCAGTAAGGGACTAGCTGGGTACGAGCAGTACTTC,CASSKGLAGYEQYF
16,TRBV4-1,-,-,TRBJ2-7,TGCGCCAGCAGCCGAGAAATGGTTCAGGCAATCTACGAGCAGTACTTC,CASSREMVQAIYEQYF
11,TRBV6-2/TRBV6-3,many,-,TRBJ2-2,TGTGCCAGCACCAACACCGGGGAGCTGTTTTTT,CASTNTGELFF
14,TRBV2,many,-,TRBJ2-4,TGTGCCAGCCGTGGGCAGGGGTTCCAAAACATTCAGTACTTC,CASRGQGFQNIQYF
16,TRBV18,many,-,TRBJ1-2,TGTGCCAGCTCACCGTCCCCCCCCAGGGAGGAAGGGGGCTACACCTTC,CASSPSPPREEGGYTF
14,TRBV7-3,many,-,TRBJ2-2,TGTGCCACTTCCTCCGGGACCAACACCGGGGAGCTGTTTTTT,CATSSGTNTGELFF
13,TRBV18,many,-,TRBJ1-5,TGTGCCAGCTCACCCACAGTGGCCCAGCCCCAGCATTTT,CASSPTVAQPQHF
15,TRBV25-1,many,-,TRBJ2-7,TGTGCCAGCAGTGGGGGTGCGGGATCCACTTACGAGCAGTACTTC,CASSGGAGSTYEQYF
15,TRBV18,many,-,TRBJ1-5,TGTGCCAGCTCACCCAACAGAGCTCCCAATCAGCCCCAGCATTTT,CASSPNRAPNQPQHF
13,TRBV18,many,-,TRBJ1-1,TGTGCCAGCTCACCATCGTTGAAGGGGGGAGCTTTCTTT,CASSPSLKGGAFF
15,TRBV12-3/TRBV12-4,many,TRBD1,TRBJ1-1,TGTGCCAGCAGTTTGAGGGGGCAGGCGAACACTGAAGCTTTCTTT,CASSLRGQANTEAFF
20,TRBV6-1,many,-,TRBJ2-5,TGTGCCAGCAGTGTCCGTAGGACGGCTAGTATTAAAAATGTTCCGGAGACCCAGTACTTC,CASSVRRTASIKNVPETQYF
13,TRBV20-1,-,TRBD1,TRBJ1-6,TGCAGTGCTAGGACAGGGAGTAATTCACCCCTCCACTTT,CSARTGSNSPLHF
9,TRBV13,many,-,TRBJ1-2,TGTGCCAGCAGTGGGACTTACACCTTC,CASSGTYTF
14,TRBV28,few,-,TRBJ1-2,TGTGCCAGCATTTCCTCGGGCGACGAGGATGGCTACACCTTC,CASISSGDEDGYTF
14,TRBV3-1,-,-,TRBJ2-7,TGTGCCAGCATCCAAGGTTACGGATCCTACGAGCAGTACTTT,CASIQGYGSYEQYF
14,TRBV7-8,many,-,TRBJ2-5,TGTGCCAGCAGCCCCGAGGGGATCGGTGAGACCCAGTACTTC,CASSPEGIGETQYF
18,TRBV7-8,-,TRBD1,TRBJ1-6,TGTGCCAGCAGCTTACAAAGACAGGGGGCGGGATATAATTCACCCCTCCACTTT,CASSLQRQGAGYNSPLHF
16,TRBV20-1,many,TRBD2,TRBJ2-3,TGCAGTGCACTAGGTATCCAGCGGGATGAGGCAGATACGCAGTATTTT,CSALGIQRDEADTQYF
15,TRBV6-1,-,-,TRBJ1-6,TGTGCCACTCAATCCGGTAGTGTGGATAATTCACCCCTCCACTTT,CATQSGSVDNSPLHF
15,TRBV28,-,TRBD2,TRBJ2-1,TGTGCCATCATTTTACGCGGGAGTCCCGCCGATGAGCAGTTCTTC,CAIILRGSPADEQFF
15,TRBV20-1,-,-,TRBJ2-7,TGCAGTGCTAGAGATCCAGGGTCTGTCTCCTACGAGCAGTACTTC,CSARDPGSVSYEQYF
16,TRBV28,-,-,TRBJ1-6,TGTGCCAGCAGTTCTCCTATGGGGGCAGTGCTGAAGCCCCTCCACTTT,CASSSPMGAVLKPLHF
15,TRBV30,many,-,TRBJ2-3,TGTGCCTGGAGTCAGGTTGGCTTATCCACAGATACGCAGTATTTT,CAWSQVGLSTDTQYF
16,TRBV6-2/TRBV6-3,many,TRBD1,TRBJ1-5,TGTGCCAGCAGTTACTCGGGACAGTATAGCAATCAGCCCCAGCATTTT,CASSYSGQYSNQPQHF
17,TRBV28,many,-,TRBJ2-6,TGTGCCAGCAGTCCCTCGATGGGCAGGGCCGGGGCCAACGTCCTGACTTTC,CASSPSMGRAGANVLTF
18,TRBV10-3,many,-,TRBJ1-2,TGTGCCATCAGACAAGACTCAAGACGGGTCTTCAATAACTATGGCTACACCTTC,CAIRQDSRRVFNNYGYTF
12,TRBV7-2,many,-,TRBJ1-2,TGTGCCAGCAGCTTACCCTCATATGGCTACACCTTC,CASSLPSYGYTF
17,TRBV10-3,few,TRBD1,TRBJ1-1,TGTTCCATCAGAGACCGAGGACAGGGAACGTCTAGCACTGAAGCTTTCTTT,CSIRDRGQGTSSTEAFF
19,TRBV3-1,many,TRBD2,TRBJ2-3,TGTGCCAGCAGCCACCGTCCCGGGACTAGCGGGAGTAGATCAGATACGCAGTATTTT,CASSHRPGTSGSRSDTQYF
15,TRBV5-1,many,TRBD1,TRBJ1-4,TGCGCCAGCAGCTTGGGGGACAGGTTCGATGAAAAACTGTTTTTT,CASSLGDRFDEKLFF
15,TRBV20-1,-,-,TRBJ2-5,TGCAGTGCTAGAGATGGGTACAGGGCCGGAGAGACCCAGTACTTC,CSARDGYRAGETQYF
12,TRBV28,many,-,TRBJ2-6,TGTGCCAGCAGGGCTGGGGCCAACGTCCTGACTTTC,CASRAGANVLTF
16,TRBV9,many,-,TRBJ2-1,TGTGCCAGCAGCTATCTCGGAGCGGAAAATGAAAATGAGCAGTTCTTC,CASSYLGAENENEQFF
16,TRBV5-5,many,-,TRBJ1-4,TGTGCCAGCAGCTTCTTCGTTACAGGGACGGATGAAAAACTGTTTTTT,CASSFFVTGTDEKLFF
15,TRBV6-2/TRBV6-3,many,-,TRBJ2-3,TGTGCCAGCAGTTCCCTCGGGGGGCCCACAGATACGCAGTATTTT,CASSSLGGPTDTQYF
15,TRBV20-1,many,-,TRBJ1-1,TGCAGTGCTAGAGGCTTAGGGTGGAGGCGGACTGAAGCTTTCTTT,CSARGLGWRRTEAFF
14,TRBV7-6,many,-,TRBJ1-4,TGTGCCAGCAGCCCCTCCAGGGGTTTTGAAAAACTGTTTTTT,CASSPSRGFEKLFF
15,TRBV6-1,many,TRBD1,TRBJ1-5,TGTGCCAGCAGGAGGGACAGGGTGGGAAATCAGCCCCAGCATTTT,CASRRDRVGNQPQHF
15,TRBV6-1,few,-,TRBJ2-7,TGTGCCAGCAGTGAGGGAGGAGGGGGACCCCACGAGCAGTACTTC,CASSEGGGGPHEQYF
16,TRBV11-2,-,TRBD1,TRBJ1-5,TGTGCCAGCAGCTTAGAACAGGGGGCTAAAAATCAGCCCCAGCATTTT,CASSLEQGAKNQPQHF
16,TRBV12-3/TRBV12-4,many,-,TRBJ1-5,TGTGCCAGCAGTTTAGTAGCAGGGTATAGCAATCAGCCCCAGCATTTT,CASSLVAGYSNQPQHF
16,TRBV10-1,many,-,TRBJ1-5,TGCGCCAGCCCCGGGTGGGGGAACGTCATGGGTCAGCCCCAGCATTTT,CASPGWGNVMGQPQHF
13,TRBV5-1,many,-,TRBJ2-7,TGCGCCAGCAGCGCCACCCAGGCCCACGAGCAGTACTTC,CASSATQAHEQYF
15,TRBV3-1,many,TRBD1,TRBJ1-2,TGTGCCAGCAGCCCCATTGGGGGACAGGGTAGCGGCTACACCTTC,CASSPIGGQGSGYTF